The source of this TCR beta chain is a study of cytotoxic CD8 clonotypes in ibrutinib-treated CLL. Study in general: When averaged across all of the samples, the counts came to some 250,000 productive templates and more than 75,000 productive rearrangements.

This clone was seen only a few times. Its target is not known. Findings and limits, study-wide: Timing of sampling differed between sustained-remission and progressing patients. Whereas clonality rose at ibrutinib response, it declined toward baseline at progression. While tracking circulating CD8+ T-cell counts, baseline clonality exceeded that of age-matched healthy donors.

This CDR3 is built from 10 residues. Trimming left V 11 bases short and J 3 bases short, with 5 bases between. Germline CDR1 is MNHEY and CDR2 is SMNVEV (reference sequence). Profiling relied on immunoSEQ multiplex PCR, and the TCRdb table lists in-frame clones only, not all of them. The data hold around 310,000 clones, with roughly 80% observed a single time. The clonotype was recovered from a human donor with chronic lymphocytic leukemia. The starting material was PBMCs, obtained before ibrutinib treatment. V and J are TRBV27 and TRBJ2-1; D unclear. The CDR3 region is CAVGYNEQFF. The CDR3 DNA follows: TGTGCCGTGGGCTACAATGAGCAGTTCTTC.